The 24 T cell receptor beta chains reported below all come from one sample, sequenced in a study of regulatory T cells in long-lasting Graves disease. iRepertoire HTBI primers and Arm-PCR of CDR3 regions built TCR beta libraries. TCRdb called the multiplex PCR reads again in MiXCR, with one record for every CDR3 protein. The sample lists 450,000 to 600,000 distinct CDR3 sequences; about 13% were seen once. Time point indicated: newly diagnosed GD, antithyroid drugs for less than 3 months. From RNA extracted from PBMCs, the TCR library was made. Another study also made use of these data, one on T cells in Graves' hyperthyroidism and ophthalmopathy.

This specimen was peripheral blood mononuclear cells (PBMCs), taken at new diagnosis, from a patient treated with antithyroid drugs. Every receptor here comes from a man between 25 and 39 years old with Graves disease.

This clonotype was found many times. In DNA form, the CDR3 reads TGCAGTGCTCAAAGCGGGAGTACCTACAATGAGCAGTTCTTC. Translated: CSAQSGSTYNEQFF. The rearrangement joins TRBV20-1 to TRBJ2-1, with 8 nucleotides matching TRBD2. The V and J ends lost 5 bases and 2 bases, in that order; junction bases with no gene match: 5. This CDR3 spans 14 amino acids. CDR1 and CDR2 (germline): DFQATT, SNEGSKA (reference sequence).

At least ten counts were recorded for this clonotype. The chain's CDR3 is CASSHRDRISGNTIYF. The CDR3 nucleotides read TGTGCCAGTAGCCACCGGGACAGGATCTCTGGAAACACCATATATTTT. The rearrangement links TRBV19 to TRBJ1-3, with 8 bases matching TRBD1. The J segment lost 0 bases and the V segment lost 6 bases, leaving 7 bases of the junction unmatched. Germline assignment: CDR1 LNHDA and CDR2 SQIVND (reference sequence). The CDR3 consists of 16 residues.

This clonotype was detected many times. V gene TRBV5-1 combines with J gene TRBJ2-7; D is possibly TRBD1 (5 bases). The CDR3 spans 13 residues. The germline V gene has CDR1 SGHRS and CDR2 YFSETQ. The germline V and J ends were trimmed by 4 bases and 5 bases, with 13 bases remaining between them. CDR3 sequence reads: CASSQLGAHEQYF. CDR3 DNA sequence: TGCGCCAGCAGCCAGCTAGGGGCCCACGAGCAGTACTTC.

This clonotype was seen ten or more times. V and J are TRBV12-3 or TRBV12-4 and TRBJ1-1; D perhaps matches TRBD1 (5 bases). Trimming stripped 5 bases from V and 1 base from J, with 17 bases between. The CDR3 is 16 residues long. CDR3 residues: CASSPTWGPTNTEAFF. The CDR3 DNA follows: TGTGCCAGCAGTCCTACGTGGGGACCGACGAACACTGAAGCTTTCTTT.

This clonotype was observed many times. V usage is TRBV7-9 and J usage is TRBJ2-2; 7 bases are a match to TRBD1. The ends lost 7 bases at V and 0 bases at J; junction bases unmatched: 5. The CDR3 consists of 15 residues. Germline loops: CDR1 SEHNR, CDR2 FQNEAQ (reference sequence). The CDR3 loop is CASTLGQANTGELFF. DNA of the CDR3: TGTGCCAGCACCCTCGGACAGGCGAACACCGGGGAGCTGTTTTTT.

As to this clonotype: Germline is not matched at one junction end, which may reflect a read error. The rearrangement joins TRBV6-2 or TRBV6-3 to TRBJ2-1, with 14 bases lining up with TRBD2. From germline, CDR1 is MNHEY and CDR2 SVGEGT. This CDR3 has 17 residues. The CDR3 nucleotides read TGTGCCAGCAGTGACATCGGGACTAGCGGGAGAGGCGGGAGAAGGATCTTC. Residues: CASSDIGTSGRGGRRIF.

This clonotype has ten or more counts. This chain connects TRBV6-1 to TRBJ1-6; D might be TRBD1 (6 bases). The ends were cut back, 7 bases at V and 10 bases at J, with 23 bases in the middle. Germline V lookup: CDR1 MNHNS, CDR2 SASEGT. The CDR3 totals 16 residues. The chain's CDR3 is CASTKGYGGSGSPLHF. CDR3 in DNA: TGTGCCAGCACCAAGGGGTATGGGGGCAGCGGATCACCCCTCCACTTT.

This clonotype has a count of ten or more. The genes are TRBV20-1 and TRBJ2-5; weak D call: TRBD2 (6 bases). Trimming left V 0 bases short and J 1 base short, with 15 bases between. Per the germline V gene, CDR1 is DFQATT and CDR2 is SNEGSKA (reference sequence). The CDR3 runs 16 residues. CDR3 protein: CSARDRLAPLQETQYF. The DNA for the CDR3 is TGCAGTGCTAGAGATAGGCTAGCGCCTCTCCAAGAGACCCAGTACTTC.

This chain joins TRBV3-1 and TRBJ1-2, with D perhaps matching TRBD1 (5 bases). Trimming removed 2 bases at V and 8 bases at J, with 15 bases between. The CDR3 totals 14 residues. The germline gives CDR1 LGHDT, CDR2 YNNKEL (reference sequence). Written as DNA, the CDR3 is TGTGCCAGCAGCCAAACGGCCGGGACTCAAGGCTACACCTTC. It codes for CASSQTAGTQGYTF. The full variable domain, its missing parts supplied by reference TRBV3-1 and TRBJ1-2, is DTAVSQTPKYLVTQMGNDKSIKCEQNLGHDTMYWYKQDSKKFLKIMFSYNNKELIINETVPNRFSPKSPDKAHLNLHINSLELGDSAVYFCASSQTAGTQGYTFGSGTRLTVV.

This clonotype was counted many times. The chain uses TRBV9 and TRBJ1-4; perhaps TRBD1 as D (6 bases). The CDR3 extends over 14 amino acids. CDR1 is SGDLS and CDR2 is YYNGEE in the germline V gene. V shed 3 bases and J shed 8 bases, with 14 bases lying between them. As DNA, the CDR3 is TGTGCCAGCAGCGAAGCAGGGGTATCAGAAAAACTGTTTTTT. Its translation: CASSEAGVSEKLFF.

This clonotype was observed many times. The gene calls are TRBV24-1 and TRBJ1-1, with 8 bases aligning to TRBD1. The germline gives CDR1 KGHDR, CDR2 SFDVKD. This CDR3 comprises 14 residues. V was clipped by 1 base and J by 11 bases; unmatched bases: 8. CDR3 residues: CATSDFPVQGGAFF. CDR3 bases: TGTGCCACCAGTGATTTCCCTGTACAGGGGGGGGCTTTCTTT.

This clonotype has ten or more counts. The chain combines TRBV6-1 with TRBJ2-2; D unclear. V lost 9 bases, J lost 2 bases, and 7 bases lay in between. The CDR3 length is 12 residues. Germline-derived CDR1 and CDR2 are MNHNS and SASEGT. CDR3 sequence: CASTTNTGELFF. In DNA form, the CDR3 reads TGTGCCAGTACTACCAACACCGGGGAGCTGTTTTTT.

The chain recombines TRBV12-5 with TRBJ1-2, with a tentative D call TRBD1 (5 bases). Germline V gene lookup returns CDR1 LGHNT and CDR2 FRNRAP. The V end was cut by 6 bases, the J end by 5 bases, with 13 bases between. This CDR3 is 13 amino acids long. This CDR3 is CASGQDGGYGYTF. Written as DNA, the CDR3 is TGTGCTAGTGGCCAGGACGGGGGATATGGCTACACCTTC.

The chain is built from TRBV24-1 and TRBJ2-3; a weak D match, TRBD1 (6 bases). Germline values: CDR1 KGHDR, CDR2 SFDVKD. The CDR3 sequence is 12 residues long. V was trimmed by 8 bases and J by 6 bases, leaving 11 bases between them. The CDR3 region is CATNRGGDTQYF. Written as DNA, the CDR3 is TGTGCCACCAACAGAGGGGGTGATACGCAGTATTTT.

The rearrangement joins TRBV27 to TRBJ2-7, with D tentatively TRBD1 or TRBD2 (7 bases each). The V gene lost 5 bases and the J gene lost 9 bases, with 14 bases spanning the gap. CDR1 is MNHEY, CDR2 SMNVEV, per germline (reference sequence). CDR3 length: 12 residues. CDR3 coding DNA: TGTGCCAGCAGTGTTCAGGGGGGGCCGCAGTACTTC. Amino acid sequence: CASSVQGGPQYF.

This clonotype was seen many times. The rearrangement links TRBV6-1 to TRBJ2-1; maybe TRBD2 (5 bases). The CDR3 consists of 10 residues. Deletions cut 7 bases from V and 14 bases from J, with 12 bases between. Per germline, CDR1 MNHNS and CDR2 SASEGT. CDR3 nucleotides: TGTGCCAGCACCCCCCAGGAGGAGTTCTTC. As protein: CASTPQEEFF.

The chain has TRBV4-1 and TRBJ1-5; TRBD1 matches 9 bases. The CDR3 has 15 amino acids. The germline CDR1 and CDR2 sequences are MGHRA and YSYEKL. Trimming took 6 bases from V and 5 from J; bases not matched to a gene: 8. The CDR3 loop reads CASRGTGKSDQPQHF. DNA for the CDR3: TGCGCCAGCAGAGGGACAGGGAAGTCGGATCAGCCCCAGCATTTT.

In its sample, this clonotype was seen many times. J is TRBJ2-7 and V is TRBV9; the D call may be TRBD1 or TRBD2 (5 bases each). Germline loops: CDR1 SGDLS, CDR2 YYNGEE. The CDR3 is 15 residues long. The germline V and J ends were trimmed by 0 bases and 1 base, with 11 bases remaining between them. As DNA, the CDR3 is TGTGCCAGCAGCGTAGGGGACGGGGCTTCCTACGAGCAGTACTTC. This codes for CASSVGDGASYEQYF.

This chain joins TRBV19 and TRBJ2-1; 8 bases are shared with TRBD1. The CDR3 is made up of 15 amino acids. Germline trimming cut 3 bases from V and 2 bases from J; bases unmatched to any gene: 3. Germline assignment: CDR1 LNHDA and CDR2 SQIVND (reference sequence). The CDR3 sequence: CASSMQGATYNEQFF. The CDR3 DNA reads TGTGCCAGTAGTATGCAGGGGGCGACCTACAATGAGCAGTTCTTC.

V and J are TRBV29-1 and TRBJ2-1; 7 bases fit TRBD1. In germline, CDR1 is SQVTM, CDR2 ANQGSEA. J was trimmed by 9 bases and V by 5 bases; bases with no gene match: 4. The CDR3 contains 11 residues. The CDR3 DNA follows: TGCAGCGTTCACAGGGGAAGTGAGCAGTTCTTC. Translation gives CSVHRGSEQFF.

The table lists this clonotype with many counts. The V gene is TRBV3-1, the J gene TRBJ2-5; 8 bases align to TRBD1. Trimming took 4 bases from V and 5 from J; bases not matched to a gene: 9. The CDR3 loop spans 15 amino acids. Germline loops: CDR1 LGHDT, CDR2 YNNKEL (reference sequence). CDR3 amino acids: CASSPRRTGKETQYF. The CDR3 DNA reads TGTGCCAGCAGCCCACGCCGGACAGGGAAGGAGACCCAGTACTTC.

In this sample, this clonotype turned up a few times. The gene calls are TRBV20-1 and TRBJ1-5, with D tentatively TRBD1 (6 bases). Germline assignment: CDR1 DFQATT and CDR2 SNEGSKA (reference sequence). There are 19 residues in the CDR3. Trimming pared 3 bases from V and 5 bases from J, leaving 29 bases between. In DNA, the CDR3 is TGCAGTGCTAGTCTAAGGATGGGACAACCGGGAGTAACGGATCAGCCCCAGCATTTT. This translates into CSASLRMGQPGVTDQPQHF.

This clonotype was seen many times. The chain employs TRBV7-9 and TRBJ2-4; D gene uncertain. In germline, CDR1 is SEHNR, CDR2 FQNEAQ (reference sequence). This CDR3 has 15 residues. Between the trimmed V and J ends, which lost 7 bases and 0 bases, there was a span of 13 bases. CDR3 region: CASTSSLLAKNIQYF. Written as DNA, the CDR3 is TGTGCCAGCACCAGCAGTCTTCTAGCCAAAAACATTCAGTACTTC.

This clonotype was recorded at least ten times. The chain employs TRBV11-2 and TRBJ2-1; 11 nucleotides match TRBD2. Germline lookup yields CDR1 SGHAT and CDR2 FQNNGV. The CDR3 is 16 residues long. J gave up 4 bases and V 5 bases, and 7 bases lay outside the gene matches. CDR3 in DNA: TGTGCCAGCAGCCCCCGACTAGCGGGGCAATACAATGAGCAGTTCTTC. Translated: CASSPRLAGQYNEQFF.